This entry lists 19 T cell receptor beta chains sequenced from one sample in a study of identical twins. One entry per CDR3 protein results from TCRdb running MiXCR on the 5' RACE reads. Of around 1.7 million distinct CDR3 sequences in the sample, under 35% are singletons; the top ten hold approximately 0.25%. Sequenced input: cord blood. The receptors were gathered from a newborn girl in good health.

In the case of this clonotype: A read error may produce the germline difference seen at one junction end. V and J are TRBV7-2 and TRBJ2-5, with D perhaps matching TRBD1 (5 bases). This CDR3 contains 16 residues. Germline V gene sequence: CDR1 SGHTA, CDR2 FQGNSA. CDR3 coding DNA: TGTGCCAGCACCTTAGGGGTTTCCCTCTGGTACAATGAGCAGTACTTC. This encodes CASTLGVSLWYNEQYF. The variable domain in full, completed from reference TRBV7-2 and TRBJ2-5, reads GAGVSQSPSNKVTEKGKDVELRCDPISGHTALYWYRQSLGQGLEFLIYFQGNSAPDKSGLPSDRFSAERTGGSVSTLTIQRTQQEDSAVYLCASTLGVSLWYNEQYFGPGTRLLVL.

J is TRBJ1-2 and V is TRBV20-1; 8 bases line up with TRBD1. Germline values: CDR1 DFQATT, CDR2 SNEGSKA (reference sequence). Trimming took 1 base from V and 1 from J; bases not matched to a gene: 8. This CDR3 has 16 amino acids. DNA for the CDR3: TGCAGTGCTAGAGCGGCAGGGGGCGCGTATAACTATGGCTACACCTTC. Protein product: CSARAAGGAYNYGYTF.

This chain connects TRBV5-1 to TRBJ1-1; D is ambiguous. V was shortened by 0 bases and J by 11 bases, with 11 bases between the two germline ends. Germline V gene sequence: CDR1 SGHRS, CDR2 YFSETQ. The CDR3 is made up of 12 amino acids. The DNA for the CDR3 is TGCGCCAGCAGCTTGGACGGGGATGAGGCTTTCTTT. The encoded protein is CASSLDGDEAFF.

The chain employs TRBV5-1 and TRBJ1-6, with TRBD1 matching over 7 bases. V dropped 7 bases and J dropped 6; count of bases not matched to a gene: 4. The germline CDR1 and CDR2 sequences are SGHRS and YFSETQ. The CDR3 extends over 13 amino acids. The CDR3 sequence is CASGTAGNSPLHF. CDR3 sequence (DNA): TGCGCCAGCGGGACAGCCGGTAATTCACCCCTCCACTTT.

V usage is TRBV20-1 and J usage is TRBJ2-5; D remains unclear. The closer fit of TRBJ2-7 to the DNA end suggests the J call may be wrong. The CDR3 is 14 residues long. CDR1 is DFQATT and CDR2 is SNEGSKA in the germline V gene (reference sequence). The DNA for the CDR3 is TGCAGTGCTAGATGGCTAGTGGGAATCCACGAGCAGTACTTC. This gives the protein CSARWLVGIHEQYF.

V and J are TRBV6-8 and TRBJ2-1; unclear D gene. The germline V gene encodes CDR1 MNHGY and CDR2 SAAAGT. The V end was cut by 9 bases, the J end by 7 bases, with 13 bases between. The CDR3 runs 12 residues. Here the CDR3 DNA reads TGTGCCAGACGATCGGGCGCTAATGAGCAGTTCTTC. This gives the protein CARRSGANEQFF.

There are a few counts of this clonotype. V is TRBV12-3 or TRBV12-4 and J is TRBJ2-7, with TRBD2 matching 7 bases. The CDR3 is made up of 15 amino acids. The junction had 10 bases not matched to a gene; V was cut back by 3 bases and J by 5 bases. The CDR3 DNA reads TGTGCCAGCAGTTTTATCGCGGCGAGCGGGGACGAGCAGTACTTC. This encodes CASSFIAASGDEQYF.

CDR3 bases: TGCGCCAGCAGCCCCTTAAACCACAATGAGCAGTACTTC. Amino acids: CASSPLNHNEQYF. This chain connects TRBV5-1 to TRBJ2-7; D is undetermined. From germline, CDR1 is SGHRS and CDR2 YFSETQ. This CDR3 is built from 13 residues. Trimming took off 4 bases at V and 7 bases at J, with 15 bases between the two ends. The full variable domain, rest sourced from reference TRBV5-1 and TRBJ2-7, is KAGVTQTPRYLIKTRGQQVTLSCSPISGHRSVSWYQQTPGQGLQFLFEYFSETQRNKGNFPGRFSGRQFSNSRSEMNVSTLELGDSALYLCASSPLNHNEQYFGPGTRLTVT.

This clonotype was seen more than once but under ten times. This chain's CDR3 is CSAATGQDYEQYF. DNA for the CDR3: TGCAGTGCCGCGACAGGGCAAGACTACGAGCAGTACTTC. V usage is TRBV20-1 and J usage is TRBJ2-7; 7 bases are shared with TRBD1. The CDR3 length is 13 residues. Germline assignment: CDR1 DFQATT and CDR2 SNEGSKA (reference sequence). With V trimmed by 6 bases and J by 3 bases, 8 bases remained unmatched.

This clonotype has more than one count but fewer than ten. The V call is TRBV11-1, the J call TRBJ2-4, with D maybe TRBD1 (6 bases). The J call may be wrong; the DNA end is better matched by TRBJ2-7. CDR1 is SGHAT, CDR2 FQDESV, per germline (reference sequence). The length of the CDR3 is 15 residues. CDR3 sequence reads: CASSLAHRVPYEQYF. For the CDR3, the DNA is TGTGCCAGCAGCTTAGCCCACAGGGTTCCTTACGAGCAGTACTTC.

This clonotype was detected a few times. The chain combines TRBV6-6 with TRBJ1-2; TRBD1 is a possible D gene (5 bases). The CDR3 contains 15 residues. Per the germline V gene, CDR1 is MNHNY and CDR2 is SVGAGI (reference sequence). With 7 bases removed from V and 0 bases from J, the gap between germline ends came to 15 bases. CDR3 DNA: TGTGCCAGCACCCAACGCAGGGAGCCTAACTATGGCTACACCTTC. It is translated as CASTQRREPNYGYTF.

This clonotype was counted a few times. The rearrangement links TRBV6-2 or TRBV6-3 to TRBJ2-2; D not resolved. The V end lost 1 base, the J end lost 7 bases, and 13 bases lay between the germline ends. Per the germline V gene, CDR1 is MNHEY and CDR2 is SVGEGT. The CDR3 is 15 residues long. The CDR3 bases are TGTGCCAGCAGTTACTATCTCAACTCCGGCGGGGAGCTGTTTTTT. As protein: CASSYYLNSGGELFF.

This rearrangement joins TRBV11-2 to TRBJ1-1; 9 bases align to TRBD1. The ends lost 4 bases at V and 5 bases at J; junction bases unmatched: 5. This CDR3 spans 14 amino acids. Germline-derived CDR1 and CDR2 are SGHAT and FQNNGV. As DNA, the CDR3 is TGTGCCAGCAGCTCATACAGGGGGCGGACTGAAGCTTTCTTT. Its protein product is CASSSYRGRTEAFF.

This chain uses TRBV5-1 with TRBJ2-3; the match to TRBD1 covers 9 bases. Germline V gives CDR1 SGHRS, CDR2 YFSETQ. The CDR3 extends over 18 amino acids. Unmatched junction bases numbered 14, after V lost 3 bases and J lost 3 bases. Here the CDR3 reads CASSSIAQGAPGTDTQYF. In DNA form, the CDR3 reads TGCGCCAGCAGCTCCATTGCACAGGGGGCGCCGGGGACAGATACGCAGTATTTT.

There are a few counts of this clonotype. The chain links TRBV7-2 to TRBJ1-4; a possible D gene is TRBD1 (5 bases). Trimming took 1 base from V and 0 from J, leaving 9 bases between them. The CDR3 has 16 amino acids. CDR1 and CDR2 (germline): SGHTA, FQGNSA. The CDR3 nucleotides read TGTGCCAGCAGCTTAGGGAAAGGGGCAACTAATGAAAAACTGTTTTTT. Amino acids: CASSLGKGATNEKLFF.

This clonotype showed up just once. This chain connects TRBV28 to TRBJ1-5; no firm D call. V lost 11 bases and J 0 bases, leaving 11 bases between the germline ends. CDR1 and CDR2 from the germline V gene are MDHEN and SYDVKM. This CDR3 comprises 13 residues. CDR3 bases: TGTGCCGGCATTGGTTATAGCAATCAGCCCCAGCATTTT. It codes for CAGIGYSNQPQHF.

This clonotype was picked up a small number of times. The genes are TRBV20-1 and TRBJ2-3; 11 bases line up with TRBD1. In germline, CDR1 is DFQATT, CDR2 SNEGSKA (reference sequence). V lost 4 bases, J lost 3 bases, and 6 bases stayed unmatched. This CDR3 is 15 amino acids long. The CDR3 nucleotides read TGCAGTGCTATAGGGACAGGGGGTCGGACAGATACGCAGTATTTT. It translates to CSAIGTGGRTDTQYF.

The rearrangement uses TRBV29-1 and TRBJ1-2, with D perhaps matching TRBD1 (6 bases). Per the germline V gene, CDR1 is SQVTM and CDR2 is ANQGSEA. Trimming took off 6 bases at V and 4 bases at J, with 15 bases between the two ends. This CDR3 region has 13 residues. This CDR3 is CSVSSGTPYGYTF. CDR3 in DNA: TGCAGCGTGAGTTCCGGGACACCCTATGGCTACACCTTC.

J is TRBJ2-5 and V is TRBV19; TRBD2 might be the D (6 bases). This CDR3 has 13 amino acids. CDR1 is LNHDA and CDR2 is SQIVND in the germline V gene (reference sequence). V lost 7 bases and J 3 bases, leaving 12 bases between the germline ends. The CDR3 region is CASTAPGEETQYF. CDR3 sequence (DNA): TGTGCCAGTACCGCGCCGGGGGAAGAGACCCAGTACTTC.